This T cell receptor (beta chain) appears in the sequencing data of a study of blood T cell repertoires in COVID-19 (TCRdb year 2020). Regarding the research as a whole: Samples from collaborators originated in the United States, Italy and Spain and spanned both the acute and convalescent phases of COVID-19. The material from the prospective study consisted of cDNA or gDNA derived from T cells, B-cell-depleted T cells, or PBMCs. Deeply sampled blood TCRbeta repertoires from subjects exposed to, actively infected with, or recovered from COVID-19 were included in the dataset. The repertoires were released in a freely available public database meant as a resource for research on the immune response to SARS-CoV-2. The samples were drawn from the first 160 participants of the ongoing ImmuneRACE study and from 1,254 subjects provided by 6 global collaborators. A de-identified subject ID, COVID-19 status, age in years and sex were almost always included in the sample metadata. Where available, HLA class I and class II types were obtained from metadata supplied by the sample provider rather than from assay-based typing.

Each collaborating institution followed its own protocols to collect whole blood in K2EDTA tubes. For TCRbeta analysis, collaborator samples were shipped as frozen whole blood, as isolated PBMCs, or as DNA extracted from either sample type. TCRbeta CDR3 regions were amplified from genomic DNA by means of the immunoSEQ Assay, a bias-controlled multiplex PCR. The original methods were these. Within the assay, amplification of reference gene primers was used to estimate how many nucleated cells each sample contained. To quantify the absolute abundance of each unique TCRbeta CDR3 rearrangement, sequence reads were collapsed and filtered. For each sample, productive Simpson clonality was calculated as the square root of Simpson's diversity index over productive rearrangements. TCRdb carries this immuneACCESS record with in-frame sequences only. Its versions omit some clonotypes, under half of them owing to an unresolved V gene in the studies checked, with the rest unexplained. The DNA gave D and trimming, while V, J and clone size come from that table. The sample profile shows 150,000 to 200,000 clones; roughly four fifths of them were found once. The ten largest clones represent approximately 22% of the sample.

Of note for this clone: Its antigen specificity is not known. Base quality data are lacking; no much larger clone is found one base away.

Beyond this particular receptor, the publication reports: Clinical and demographic metadata were provided uncurated, with the amount varying by source and participant.

The CDR3 numbers 15 residues from cysteine through phenylalanine. Solely the CDR3 DNA is kept, with 45 bases framed from the first base. CDR1 and CDR2, per the germline V gene, are SGHRS and YFSETQ. Trimming costs V 0 bases and J 3 bases, and their ends lie 11 bases apart. This sequence was found in a woman aged 80 or older with acute or convalescent COVID-19. The V gene is TRBV5-1 and the J gene is TRBJ2-3; TRBD1 might be the D gene, on 5 matching bases. Sequencing was done on a sample of peripheral blood. The CDR3 region has the sequence CASSLEGKGTDTQYF. At the DNA level, the sequence is TGCGCCAGCAGCTTGGAGGGGAAGGGGACAGATACGCAGTATTTT.